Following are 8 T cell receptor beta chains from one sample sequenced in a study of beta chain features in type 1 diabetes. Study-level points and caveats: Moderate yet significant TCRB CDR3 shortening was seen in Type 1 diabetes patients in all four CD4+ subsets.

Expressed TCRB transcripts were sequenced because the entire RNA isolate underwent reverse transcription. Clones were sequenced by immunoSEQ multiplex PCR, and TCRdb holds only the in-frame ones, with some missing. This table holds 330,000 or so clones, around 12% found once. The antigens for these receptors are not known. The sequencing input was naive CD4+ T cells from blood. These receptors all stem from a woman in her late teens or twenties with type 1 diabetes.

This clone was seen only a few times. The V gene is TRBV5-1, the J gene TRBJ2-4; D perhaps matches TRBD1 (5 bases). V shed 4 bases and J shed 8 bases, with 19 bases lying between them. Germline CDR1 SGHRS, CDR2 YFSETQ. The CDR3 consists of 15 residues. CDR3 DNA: TGCGCCAGCAGCCCGCAGGGCTTGTCGAACGACATTCAGTACTTC. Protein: CASSPQGLSNDIQYF.

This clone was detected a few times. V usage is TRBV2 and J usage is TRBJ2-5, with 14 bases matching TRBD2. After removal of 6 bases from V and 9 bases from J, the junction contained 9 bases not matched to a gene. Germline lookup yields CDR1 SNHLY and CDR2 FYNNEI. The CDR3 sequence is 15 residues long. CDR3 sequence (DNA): TGTGCCAGCAGCACCGGGACTAGCGGGGGACGGGCCCAGTACTTC. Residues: CASSTGTSGGRAQYF.

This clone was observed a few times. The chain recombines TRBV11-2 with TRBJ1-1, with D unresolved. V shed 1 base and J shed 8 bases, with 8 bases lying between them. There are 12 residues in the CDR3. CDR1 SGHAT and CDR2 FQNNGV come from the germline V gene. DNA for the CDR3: TGTGCCAGCAGCTTAGGAGGGCCCGAAGCTTTCTTT. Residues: CASSLGGPEAFF.

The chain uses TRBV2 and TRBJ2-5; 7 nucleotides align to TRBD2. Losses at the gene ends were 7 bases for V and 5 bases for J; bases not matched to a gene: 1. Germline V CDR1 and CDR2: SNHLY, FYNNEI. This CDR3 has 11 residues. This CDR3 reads CASKTSETQYF. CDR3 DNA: TGTGCCAGCAAGACTAGCGAGACCCAGTACTTC.

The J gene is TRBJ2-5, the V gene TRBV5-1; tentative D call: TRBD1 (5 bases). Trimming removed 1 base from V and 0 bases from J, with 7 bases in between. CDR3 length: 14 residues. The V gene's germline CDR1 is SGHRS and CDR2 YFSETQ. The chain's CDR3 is CASSLRGNQETQYF. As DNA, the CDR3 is TGCGCCAGCAGCTTGAGGGGCAACCAAGAGACCCAGTACTTC.

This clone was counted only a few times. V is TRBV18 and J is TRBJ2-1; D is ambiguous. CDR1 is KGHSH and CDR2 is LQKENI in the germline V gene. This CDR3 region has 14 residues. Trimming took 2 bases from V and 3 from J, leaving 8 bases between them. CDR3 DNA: TGTGCCAGCTCACCAAGTGAGTTCTACAATGAGCAGTTCTTC. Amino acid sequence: CASSPSEFYNEQFF.

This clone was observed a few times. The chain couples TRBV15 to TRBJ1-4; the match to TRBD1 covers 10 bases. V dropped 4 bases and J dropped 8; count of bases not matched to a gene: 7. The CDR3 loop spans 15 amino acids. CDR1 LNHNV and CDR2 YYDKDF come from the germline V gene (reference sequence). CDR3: CATSTRDRGREKLFF. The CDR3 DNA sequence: TGTGCCACCAGCACCCGGGACAGGGGTAGGGAAAAACTGTTTTTT.

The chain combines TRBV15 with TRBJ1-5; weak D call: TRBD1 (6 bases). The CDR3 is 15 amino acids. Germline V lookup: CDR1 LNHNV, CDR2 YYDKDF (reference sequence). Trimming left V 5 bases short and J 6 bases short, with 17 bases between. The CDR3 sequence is CATSHGGGAGQPQHF. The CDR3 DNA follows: TGTGCCACCAGCCACGGCGGGGGCGCGGGTCAGCCCCAGCATTTT.